This TCR beta chain was sequenced in a study of shared clonotypes between healthy human individuals. At the level of the study: There were three CD4 naive, three CD4 memory, two CD8 naive and one CD8 memory plates per donor.

Worth noting for this clone: What it recognizes is unknown.

Libraries were prepared by immunoSEQ multiplex PCR; TCRdb keeps only in-frame clonotypes and omits some of them. The sample consists of over a million clones, around 98% of them appearing once. Study conclusions and caveats: Rarefaction indicated that sorted-subset sequencing remained incomplete although depth was large.

The sequencing sample was made of naive CD4+ T cells sorted from blood. The subset here: CD45RA+ positively selected. The receptor's source is a man younger than 45 in good health.

DNA of the CDR3: TGTGCCAGCAGTCCAACCCCGATGGGAGGCGAGCAGTACTTC. It specifies CASSPTPMGGEQYF. The chain combines TRBV28 with TRBJ2-7; D may be TRBD2 (6 bases). The CDR3 sequence is 14 residues long. V lost 5 bases and J 6 bases, leaving 17 bases between the germline ends. Germline V gene data show CDR1 as MDHEN and CDR2 as SYDVKM.